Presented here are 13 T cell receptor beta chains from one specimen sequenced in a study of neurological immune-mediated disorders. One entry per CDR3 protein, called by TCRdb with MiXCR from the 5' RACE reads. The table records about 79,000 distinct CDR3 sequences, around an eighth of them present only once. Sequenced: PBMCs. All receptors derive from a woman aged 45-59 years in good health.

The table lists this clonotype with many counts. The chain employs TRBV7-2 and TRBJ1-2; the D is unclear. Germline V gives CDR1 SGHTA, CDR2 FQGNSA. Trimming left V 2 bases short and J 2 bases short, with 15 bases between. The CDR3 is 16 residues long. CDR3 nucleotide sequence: TGTGCCAGCAGCTTAATCTTATCTCCCAGAAACTATGGCTACACCTTC. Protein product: CASSLILSPRNYGYTF.

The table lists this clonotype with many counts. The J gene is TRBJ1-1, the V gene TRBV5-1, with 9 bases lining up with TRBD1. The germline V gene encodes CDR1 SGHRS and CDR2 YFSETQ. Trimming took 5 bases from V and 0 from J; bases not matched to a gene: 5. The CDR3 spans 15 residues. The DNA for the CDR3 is TGCGCCAGCAGAAAGGACAGGGGATTGAACACTGAAGCTTTCTTT. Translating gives CASRKDRGLNTEAFF.

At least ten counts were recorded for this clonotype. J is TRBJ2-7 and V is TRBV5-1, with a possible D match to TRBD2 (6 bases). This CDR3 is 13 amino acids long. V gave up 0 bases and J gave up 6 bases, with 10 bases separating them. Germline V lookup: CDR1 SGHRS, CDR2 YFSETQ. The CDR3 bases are TGCGCCAGCAGCTTGGGACTAGTTCCCGAGCAGTACTTC. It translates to CASSLGLVPEQYF.

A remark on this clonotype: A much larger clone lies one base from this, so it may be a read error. In nucleotides, the CDR3 is TGCTCCAGCAGCTCCCTGGGGCCGGGTTCACCCCTCCACTTT. Translation gives CSSSSLGPGSPLHF. The rearrangement uses TRBV5-1 and TRBJ1-6; possibly TRBD1 for D (5 bases). The germline V gene has CDR1 SGHRS and CDR2 YFSETQ. CDR3 length: 14 amino acids.

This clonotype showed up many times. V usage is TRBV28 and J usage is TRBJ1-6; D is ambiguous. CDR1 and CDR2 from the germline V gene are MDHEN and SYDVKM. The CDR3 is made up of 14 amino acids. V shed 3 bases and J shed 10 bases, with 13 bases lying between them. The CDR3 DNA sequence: TGTGCCAGCAGTTTGCCAGAGGCGTCCTCACCCCTCCACTTT. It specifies CASSLPEASSPLHF. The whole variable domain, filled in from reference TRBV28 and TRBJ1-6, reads DVKVTQSSRYLVKRTGEKVFLECVQDMDHENMFWYRQDPGLGLRLIYFSYDVKMKEKGDIPEGYSVSREKKERFSLILESASTNQTSMYLCASSLPEASSPLHFGNGTRLTVT.

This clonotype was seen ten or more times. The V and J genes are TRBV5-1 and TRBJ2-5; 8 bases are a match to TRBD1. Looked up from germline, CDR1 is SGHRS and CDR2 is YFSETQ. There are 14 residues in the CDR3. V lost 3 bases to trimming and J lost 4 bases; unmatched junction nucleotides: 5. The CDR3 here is CASSSQTGAETQYF. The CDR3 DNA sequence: TGCGCCAGCAGCTCCCAGACAGGGGCAGAGACCCAGTACTTC.

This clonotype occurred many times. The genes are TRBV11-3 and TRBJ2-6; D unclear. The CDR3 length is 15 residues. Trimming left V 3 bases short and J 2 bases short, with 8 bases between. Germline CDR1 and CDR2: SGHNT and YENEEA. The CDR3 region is CASSFLLAGANVLTF. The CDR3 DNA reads TGTGCCAGCAGCTTTTTACTTGCTGGGGCCAACGTCCTGACTTTC.

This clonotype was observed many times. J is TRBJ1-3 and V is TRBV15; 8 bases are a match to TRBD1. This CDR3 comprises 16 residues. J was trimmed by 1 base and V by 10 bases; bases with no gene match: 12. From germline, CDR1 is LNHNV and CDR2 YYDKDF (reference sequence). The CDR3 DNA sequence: TGTGCCATTTCGGACAGGGACGGACGATCTGGAAACACCATATATTTT. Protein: CAISDRDGRSGNTIYF.

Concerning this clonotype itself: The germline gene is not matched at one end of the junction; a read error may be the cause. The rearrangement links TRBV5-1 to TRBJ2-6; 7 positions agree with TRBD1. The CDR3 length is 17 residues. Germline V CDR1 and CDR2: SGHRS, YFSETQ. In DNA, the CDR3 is TGCGCTAGCAGCCCTCAACCAGGGGGTTCTGGGGCCAAGGTCCTGACTTTC. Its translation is CASSPQPGGSGAKVLTF.

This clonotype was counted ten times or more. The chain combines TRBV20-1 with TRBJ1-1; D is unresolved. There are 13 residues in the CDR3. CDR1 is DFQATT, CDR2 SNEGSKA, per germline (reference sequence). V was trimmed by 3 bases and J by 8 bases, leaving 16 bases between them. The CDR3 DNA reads TGCAGTGCTAGTCATGGGTCCCGGCGAGAAGCTTTCTTT. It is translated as CSASHGSRREAFF.

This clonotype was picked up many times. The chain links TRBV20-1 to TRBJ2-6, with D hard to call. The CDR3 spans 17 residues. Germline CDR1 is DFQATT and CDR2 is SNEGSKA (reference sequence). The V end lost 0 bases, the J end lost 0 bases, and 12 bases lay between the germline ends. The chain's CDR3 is CSARDPTGTSGANVLTF. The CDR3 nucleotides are TGCAGTGCTAGAGATCCTACTGGAACCTCTGGGGCCAACGTCCTGACTTTC.

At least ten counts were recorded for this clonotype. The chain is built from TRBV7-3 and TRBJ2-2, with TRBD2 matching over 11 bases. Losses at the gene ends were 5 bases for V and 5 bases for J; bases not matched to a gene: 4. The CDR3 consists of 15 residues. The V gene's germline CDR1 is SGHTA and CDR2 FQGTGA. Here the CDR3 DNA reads TGTGCCAGCAGCCCCCGACTAGCGGGGACCGGGGAGCTGTTTTTT. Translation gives CASSPRLAGTGELFF.

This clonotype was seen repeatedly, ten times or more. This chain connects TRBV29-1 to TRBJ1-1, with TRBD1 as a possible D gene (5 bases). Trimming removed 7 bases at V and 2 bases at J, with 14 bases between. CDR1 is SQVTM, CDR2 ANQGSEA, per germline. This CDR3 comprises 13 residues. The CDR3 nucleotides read TGCAGCGCCCAGACAGCGGCTAACACTGAAGCTTTCTTT. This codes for CSAQTAANTEAFF.